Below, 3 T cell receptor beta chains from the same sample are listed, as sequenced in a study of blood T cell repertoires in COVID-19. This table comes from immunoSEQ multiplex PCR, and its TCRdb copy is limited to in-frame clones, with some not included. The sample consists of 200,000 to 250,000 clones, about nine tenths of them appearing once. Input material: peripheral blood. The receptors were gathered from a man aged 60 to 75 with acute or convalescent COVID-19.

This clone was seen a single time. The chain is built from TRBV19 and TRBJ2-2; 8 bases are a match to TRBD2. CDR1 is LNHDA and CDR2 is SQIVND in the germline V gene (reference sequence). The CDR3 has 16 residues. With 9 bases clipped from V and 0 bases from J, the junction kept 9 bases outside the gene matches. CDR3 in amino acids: CASTRRLATNTGELFF. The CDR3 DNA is TGTGCCAGCACCCGACGACTAGCGACGAACACCGGGGAGCTGTTTTTT.

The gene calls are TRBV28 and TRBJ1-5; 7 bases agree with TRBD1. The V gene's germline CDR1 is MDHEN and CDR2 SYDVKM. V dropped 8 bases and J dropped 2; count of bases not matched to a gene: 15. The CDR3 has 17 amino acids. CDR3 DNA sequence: TGTGCCAGCGTCCCCGGGACAGAAACAATGGGCAATCAGCCCCAGCATTTT. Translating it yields CASVPGTETMGNQPQHF.

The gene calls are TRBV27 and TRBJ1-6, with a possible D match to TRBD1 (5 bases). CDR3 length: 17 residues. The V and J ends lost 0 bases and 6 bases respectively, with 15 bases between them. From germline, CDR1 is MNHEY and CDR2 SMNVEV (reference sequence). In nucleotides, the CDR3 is TGTGCCAGCAGTTTATCGGCCAGGCCCGGGGGTAATTCACCCCTCCACTTT. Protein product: CASSLSARPGGNSPLHF.